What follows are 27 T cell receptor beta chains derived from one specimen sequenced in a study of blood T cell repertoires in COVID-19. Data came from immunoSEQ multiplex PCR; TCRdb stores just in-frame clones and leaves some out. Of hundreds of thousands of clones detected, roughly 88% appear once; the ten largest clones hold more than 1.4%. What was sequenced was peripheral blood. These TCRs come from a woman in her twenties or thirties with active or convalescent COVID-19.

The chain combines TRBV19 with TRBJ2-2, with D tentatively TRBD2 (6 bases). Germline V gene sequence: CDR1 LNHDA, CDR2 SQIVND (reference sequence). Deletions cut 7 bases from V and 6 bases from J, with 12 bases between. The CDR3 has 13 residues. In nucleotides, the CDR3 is TGTGCCAGTACCGCTTCGGGGGCCGGGGAGCTGTTTTTT. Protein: CASTASGAGELFF.

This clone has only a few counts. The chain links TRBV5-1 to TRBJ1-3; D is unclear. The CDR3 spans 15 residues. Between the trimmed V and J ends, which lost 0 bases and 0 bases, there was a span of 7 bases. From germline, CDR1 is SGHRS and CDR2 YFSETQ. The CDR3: CASSLEASSGNTIYF. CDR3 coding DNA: TGCGCCAGCAGCTTGGAAGCAAGCTCTGGAAACACCATATATTTT. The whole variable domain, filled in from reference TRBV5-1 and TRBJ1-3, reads KAGVTQTPRYLIKTRGQQVTLSCSPISGHRSVSWYQQTPGQGLQFLFEYFSETQRNKGNFPGRFSGRQFSNSRSEMNVSTLELGDSALYLCASSLEASSGNTIYFGEGSWLTVV.

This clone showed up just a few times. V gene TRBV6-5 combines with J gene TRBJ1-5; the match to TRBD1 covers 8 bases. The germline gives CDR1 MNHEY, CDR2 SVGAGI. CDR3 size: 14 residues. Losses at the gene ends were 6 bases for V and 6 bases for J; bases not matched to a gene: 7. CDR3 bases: TGTGCCAGCAGCGAGACAGGGGCGAGTCAGCCCCAGCATTTT. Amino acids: CASSETGASQPQHF.

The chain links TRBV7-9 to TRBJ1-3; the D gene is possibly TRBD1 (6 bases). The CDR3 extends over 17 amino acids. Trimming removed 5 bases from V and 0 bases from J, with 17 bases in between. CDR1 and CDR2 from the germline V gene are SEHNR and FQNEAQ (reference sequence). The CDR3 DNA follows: TGTGCCAGCAGCCCATGGGGGGGCAGTAACTCTGGAAACACCATATATTTT. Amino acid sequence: CASSPWGGSNSGNTIYF.

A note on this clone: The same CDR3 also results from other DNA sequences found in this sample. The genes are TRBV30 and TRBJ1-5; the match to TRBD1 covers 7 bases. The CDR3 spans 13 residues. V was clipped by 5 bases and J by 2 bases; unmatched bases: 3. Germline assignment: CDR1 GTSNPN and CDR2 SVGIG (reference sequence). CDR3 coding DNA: TGTGCCTGGGGAGGACAGGGCAATCAGCCCCAGCATTTT. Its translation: CAWGGQGNQPQHF. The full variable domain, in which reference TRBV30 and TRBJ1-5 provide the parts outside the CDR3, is SQTIHQWPATLVQPVGSPLSLECTVEGTSNPNLYWYRQAAGRGLQLLFYSVGIGQISSEVPQNLSASRPQDRQFILSSKKLLLSDSGFYLCAWGGQGNQPQHFGDGTRLSIL.

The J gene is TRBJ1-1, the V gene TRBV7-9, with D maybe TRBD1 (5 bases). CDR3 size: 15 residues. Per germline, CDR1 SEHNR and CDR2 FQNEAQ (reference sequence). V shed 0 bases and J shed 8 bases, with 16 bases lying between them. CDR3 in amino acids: CASSLAEGPRQEAFF. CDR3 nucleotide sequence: TGTGCCAGCAGCTTAGCGGAGGGCCCCAGACAGGAAGCTTTCTTT.

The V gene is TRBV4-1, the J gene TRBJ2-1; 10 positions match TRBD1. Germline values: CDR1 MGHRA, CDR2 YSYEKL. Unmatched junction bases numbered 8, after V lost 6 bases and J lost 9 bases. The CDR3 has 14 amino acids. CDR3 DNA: TGCGCCAGCAGGAGACAGGGGGCGGAGGTTGAGCAGTTCTTC. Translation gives CASRRQGAEVEQFF.

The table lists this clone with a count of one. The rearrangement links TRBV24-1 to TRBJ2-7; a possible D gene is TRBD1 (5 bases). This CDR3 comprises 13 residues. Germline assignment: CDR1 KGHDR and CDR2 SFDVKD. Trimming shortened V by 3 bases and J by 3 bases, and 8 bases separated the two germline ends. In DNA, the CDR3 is TGTGCCACCAGTGATATCAGGGACTACGAGCAGTACTTC. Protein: CATSDIRDYEQYF.

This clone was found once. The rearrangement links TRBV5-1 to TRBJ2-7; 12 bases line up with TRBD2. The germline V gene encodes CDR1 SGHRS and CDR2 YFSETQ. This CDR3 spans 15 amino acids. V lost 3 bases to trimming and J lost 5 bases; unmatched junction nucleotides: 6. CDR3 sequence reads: CASSSGLAGLNEQYF. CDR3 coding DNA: TGCGCCAGCAGCTCGGGACTAGCGGGCCTTAACGAGCAGTACTTC.

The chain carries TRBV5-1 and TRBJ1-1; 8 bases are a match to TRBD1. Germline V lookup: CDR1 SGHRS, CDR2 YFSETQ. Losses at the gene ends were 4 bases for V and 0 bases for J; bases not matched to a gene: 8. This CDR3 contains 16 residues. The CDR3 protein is CASSPGQGGMNTEAFF. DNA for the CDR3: TGCGCCAGCAGCCCCGGACAGGGTGGGATGAACACTGAAGCTTTCTTT.

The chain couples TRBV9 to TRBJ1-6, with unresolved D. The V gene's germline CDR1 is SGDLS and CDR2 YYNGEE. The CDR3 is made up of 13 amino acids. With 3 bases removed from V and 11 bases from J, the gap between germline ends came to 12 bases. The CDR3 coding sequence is TGTGCCAGCAGCGGAGGGCAGTTACCACCCCTCCACTTT. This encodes CASSGGQLPPLHF.

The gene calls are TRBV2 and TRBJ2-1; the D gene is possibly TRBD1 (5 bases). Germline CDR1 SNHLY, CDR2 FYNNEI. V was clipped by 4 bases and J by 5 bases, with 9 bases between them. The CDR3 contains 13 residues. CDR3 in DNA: TGTGCCAGCAGTGTCGACAGTAACAATGAGCAGTTCTTC. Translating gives CASSVDSNNEQFF.

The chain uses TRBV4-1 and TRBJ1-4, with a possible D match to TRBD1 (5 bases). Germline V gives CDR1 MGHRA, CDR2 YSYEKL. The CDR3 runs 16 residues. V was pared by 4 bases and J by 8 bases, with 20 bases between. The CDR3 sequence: CASSPQMGLLREKLFF. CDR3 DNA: TGCGCCAGCAGCCCTCAGATGGGACTCCTGCGGGAAAAACTGTTTTTT.

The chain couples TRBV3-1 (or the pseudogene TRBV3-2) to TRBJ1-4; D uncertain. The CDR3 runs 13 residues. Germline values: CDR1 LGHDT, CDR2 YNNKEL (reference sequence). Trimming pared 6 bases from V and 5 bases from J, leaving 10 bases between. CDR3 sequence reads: CASSRRENEKLFF. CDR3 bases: TGTGCCAGCAGTCGGAGAGAGAATGAAAAACTGTTTTTT.

The DNA of the CDR3 is TGTGCCAGCAGTGAACAGGCGTCAAACTATGGCTACACCTTC. Its translation is CASSEQASNYGYTF. The V and J genes are TRBV6-1 and TRBJ1-2; no clear D gene. In germline, CDR1 is MNHNS, CDR2 SASEGT. The CDR3 sequence is 14 residues long. The germline V and J ends were trimmed by 2 bases and 2 bases, with 9 bases remaining between them.

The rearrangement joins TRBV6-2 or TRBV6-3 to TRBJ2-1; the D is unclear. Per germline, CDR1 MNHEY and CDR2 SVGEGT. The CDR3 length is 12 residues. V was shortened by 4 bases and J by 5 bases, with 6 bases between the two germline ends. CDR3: CASSSPNNEQFF. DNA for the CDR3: TGTGCCAGCAGTTCCCCTAACAATGAGCAGTTCTTC.

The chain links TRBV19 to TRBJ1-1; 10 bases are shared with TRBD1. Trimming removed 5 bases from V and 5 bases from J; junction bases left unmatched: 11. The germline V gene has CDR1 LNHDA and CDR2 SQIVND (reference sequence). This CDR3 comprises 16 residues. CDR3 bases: TGTGCCAGTAGTCCTCCCCCCGGACAGGGGGGGACTGAAGCTTTCTTT. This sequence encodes CASSPPPGQGGTEAFF.

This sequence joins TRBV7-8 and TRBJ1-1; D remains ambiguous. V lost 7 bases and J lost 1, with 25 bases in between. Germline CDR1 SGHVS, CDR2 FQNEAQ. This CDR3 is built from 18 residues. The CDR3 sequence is CASTHLMQTHRGNTEAFF. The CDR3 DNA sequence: TGTGCCAGCACCCACTTAATGCAGACCCACCGCGGGAACACTGAAGCTTTCTTT.

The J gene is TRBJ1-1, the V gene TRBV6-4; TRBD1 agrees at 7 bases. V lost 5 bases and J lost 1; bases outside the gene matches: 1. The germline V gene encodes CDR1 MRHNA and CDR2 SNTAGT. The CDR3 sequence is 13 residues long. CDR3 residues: CASSRQGNTEAFF. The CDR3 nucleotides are TGTGCCAGCAGTCGACAGGGGAACACTGAAGCTTTCTTT.

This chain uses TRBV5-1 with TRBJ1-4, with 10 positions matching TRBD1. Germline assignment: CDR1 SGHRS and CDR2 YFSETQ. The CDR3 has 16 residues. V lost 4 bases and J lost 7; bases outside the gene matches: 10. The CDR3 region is CASSHRQGAEGEKLFF. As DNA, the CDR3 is TGCGCCAGCAGCCATCGACAGGGGGCTGAAGGTGAAAAACTGTTTTTT. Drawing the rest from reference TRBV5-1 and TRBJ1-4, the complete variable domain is KAGVTQTPRYLIKTRGQQVTLSCSPISGHRSVSWYQQTPGQGLQFLFEYFSETQRNKGNFPGRFSGRQFSNSRSEMNVSTLELGDSALYLCASSHRQGAEGEKLFFGSGTQLSVL.

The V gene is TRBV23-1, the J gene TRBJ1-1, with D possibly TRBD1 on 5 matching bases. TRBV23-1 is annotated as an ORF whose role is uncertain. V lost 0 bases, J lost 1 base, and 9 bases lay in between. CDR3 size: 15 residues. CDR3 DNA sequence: TGCGCCAGCAGTCAATCCCCAGGGCCGAACACTGAAGCTTTCTTT. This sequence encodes CASSQSPGPNTEAFF.

The CDR3 reads CASSLLSRAGGVTDTQYF. The CDR3 DNA follows: TGTGCCAGCAGTTTATTATCGAGGGCAGGGGGAGTCACAGATACGCAGTATTTT. The chain has TRBV28 and TRBJ2-3, with TRBD1 identical over 7 bases. Germline V gene lookup returns CDR1 MDHEN and CDR2 SYDVKM. The CDR3 covers 18 residues. The V gene end was trimmed by 1 base and the J gene end by 2 bases; junction bases not matched to a gene: 12.

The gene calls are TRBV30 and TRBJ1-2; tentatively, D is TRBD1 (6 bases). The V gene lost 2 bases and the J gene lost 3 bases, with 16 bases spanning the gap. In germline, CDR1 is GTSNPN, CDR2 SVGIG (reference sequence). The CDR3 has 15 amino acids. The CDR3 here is CAWSLLNRDDYGYTF. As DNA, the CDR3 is TGTGCCTGGAGTCTCCTTAACAGGGATGACTATGGCTACACCTTC.

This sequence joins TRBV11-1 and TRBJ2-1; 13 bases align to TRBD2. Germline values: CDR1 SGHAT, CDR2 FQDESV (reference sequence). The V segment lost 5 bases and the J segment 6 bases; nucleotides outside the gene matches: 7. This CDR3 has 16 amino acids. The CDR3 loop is CASSPKLAGGLNEQFF. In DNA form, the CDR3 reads TGTGCCAGCAGCCCGAAACTAGCGGGAGGGCTCAATGAGCAGTTCTTC. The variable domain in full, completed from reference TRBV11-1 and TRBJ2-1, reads EAEVAQSPRYKITEKSQAVAFWCDPISGHATLYWYRQILGQGPELLVQFQDESVVDDSQLPKDRFSAERLKGVDSTLKIQPAELGDSAMYLCASSPKLAGGLNEQFFGPGTRLTVL.

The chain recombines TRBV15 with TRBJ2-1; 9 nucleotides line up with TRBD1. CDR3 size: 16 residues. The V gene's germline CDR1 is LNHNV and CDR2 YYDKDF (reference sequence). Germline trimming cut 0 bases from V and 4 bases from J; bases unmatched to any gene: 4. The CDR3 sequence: CATSRDFGQGYNEQFF. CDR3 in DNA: TGTGCCACCAGCAGAGACTTTGGACAGGGGTACAATGAGCAGTTCTTC.

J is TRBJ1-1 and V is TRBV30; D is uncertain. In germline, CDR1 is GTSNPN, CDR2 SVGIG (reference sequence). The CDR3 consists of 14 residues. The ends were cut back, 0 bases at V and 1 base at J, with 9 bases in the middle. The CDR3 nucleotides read TGTGCCTGGAGTGTCGGGTCCGGGAACACTGAAGCTTTCTTT. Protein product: CAWSVGSGNTEAFF.

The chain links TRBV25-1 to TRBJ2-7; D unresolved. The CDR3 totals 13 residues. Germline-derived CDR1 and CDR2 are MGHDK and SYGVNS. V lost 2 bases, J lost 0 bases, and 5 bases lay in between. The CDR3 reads CASSETDSYEQYF. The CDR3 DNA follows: TGTGCCAGCAGTGAAACAGACTCCTACGAGCAGTACTTC.